The next 20 T cell receptor beta chains were all read from a single sample in a study of blood T cell repertoires in COVID-19. Produced via immunoSEQ multiplex PCR; TCRdb's table is partial and in-frame only. The repertoire holds under 250,000 clones, with approximately 86% as singletons. The sequencing input was peripheral blood. The receptors derive from a man older than 75 with acute or convalescent COVID-19.

This clone was seen only a few times. The chain uses TRBV19 and TRBJ1-2; 8 nucleotides agree with TRBD1. The V gene end was trimmed by 4 bases and the J gene end by 2 bases; junction bases not matched to a gene: 6. This CDR3 has 15 residues. Germline V gene lookup returns CDR1 LNHDA and CDR2 SQIVND (reference sequence). In DNA form, the CDR3 reads TGTGCCAGTAGTACGAACGGACAGGGCAACTATGGCTACACCTTC. The encoded protein is CASSTNGQGNYGYTF.

This clone has just a few counts. The rearrangement links TRBV9 to TRBJ1-6, with 8 bases aligning to TRBD1. The germline CDR1 and CDR2 sequences are SGDLS and YYNGEE. The junction had 2 bases not matched to a gene; V was cut back by 3 bases and J by 6 bases. The CDR3 sequence is 14 residues long. CDR3 nucleotide sequence: TGTGCCAGCAGCGCTGACAGGGGTAATTCACCCCTCCACTTT. As protein: CASSADRGNSPLHF.

This chain uses TRBV5-1 with TRBJ2-1; 7 bases match TRBD2. The length of the CDR3 is 14 residues. Germline V lookup: CDR1 SGHRS, CDR2 YFSETQ. The J segment lost 9 bases and the V segment lost 1 base, leaving 7 bases of the junction unmatched. CDR3: CASSLTGTNAEQFF. Written as DNA, the CDR3 is TGCGCCAGCAGCTTGACCGGGACTAATGCTGAGCAGTTCTTC.

CDR3 amino acids: CASRLQAGGLTGELFF. In nucleotides, the CDR3 is TGTGCCAGCAGACTCCAAGCGGGGGGGCTCACCGGGGAGCTGTTTTTT. V and J are TRBV5-6 and TRBJ2-2; 10 bases are a match to TRBD2. The CDR3 is made up of 16 amino acids. Unmatched junction bases numbered 8, after V lost 5 bases and J lost 4 bases. CDR1 SGHDT and CDR2 YYEEEE come from the germline V gene.

This chain links TRBV19 with TRBJ1-3; D uncertain. The V end was cut by 7 bases, the J end by 4 bases, with 11 bases between. This CDR3 contains 13 residues. The germline V gene encodes CDR1 LNHDA and CDR2 SQIVND (reference sequence). The CDR3 DNA is TGTGCCAGTATCCCTTCCCCCGGAAACACCATATATTTT. It encodes CASIPSPGNTIYF.

The CDR3 DNA follows: TGTGCCAGCAGTGGCTGGACAGGGACGGAGACCCAGTACTTC. This codes for CASSGWTGTETQYF. The V and J genes are TRBV25-1 and TRBJ2-5; 8 bases map to TRBD1. This CDR3 has 14 amino acids. CDR1 is MGHDK and CDR2 is SYGVNS in the germline V gene. Trimming at V came to 4 bases and at J to 5 bases, leaving 6 bases not matched to a gene.

The chain recombines TRBV7-3 with TRBJ1-1; no reliable D call. The CDR3 covers 13 residues. From germline, CDR1 is SGHTA and CDR2 FQGTGA. V lost 3 bases, J lost 3 bases, and 8 bases lay in between. The CDR3 spells CASSLTLYTEAFF. CDR3 in DNA: TGTGCCAGCAGCTTGACTCTTTACACTGAAGCTTTCTTT.

This chain links TRBV10-3 with TRBJ1-5, with a weak D call TRBD1 (5 bases). V shed 3 bases and J shed 2 bases, with 14 bases lying between them. Germline values: CDR1 ENHRY, CDR2 SYGVKD. The length of the CDR3 is 16 residues. The CDR3 loop reads CAISDPGDGGNQPQHF. The DNA for the CDR3 is TGTGCCATCAGTGACCCGGGGGACGGAGGCAATCAGCCCCAGCATTTT.

The chain couples TRBV7-2 to TRBJ2-7; no clear D. The germline V gene encodes CDR1 SGHTA and CDR2 FQGNSA. Trimming left V 5 bases short and J 0 bases short, with 11 bases between. The CDR3 runs 14 residues. The CDR3 reads CASSPRHGSYEQYF. The CDR3 DNA reads TGTGCCAGCAGCCCCCGACACGGCTCCTACGAGCAGTACTTC.

The sample holds a few counts of this clone. The gene calls are TRBV28 and TRBJ1-1; TRBD1 matches at 9 bases. The CDR3 loop spans 14 amino acids. Germline values: CDR1 MDHEN, CDR2 SYDVKM. V shed 5 bases, J shed 5 bases, and the junction held 6 bases outside the gene matches. CDR3 DNA sequence: TGTGCCAGCAGTACCCGGACAGGGGTTACTGAAGCTTTCTTT. It specifies CASSTRTGVTEAFF.

In its sample, this clone was seen once. This chain uses TRBV5-1 with TRBJ2-7, with D perhaps matching TRBD2 (6 bases). Germline V gene lookup returns CDR1 SGHRS and CDR2 YFSETQ. Trimming cost V 4 bases and J 0 bases, with 29 bases left between them. The CDR3 consists of 20 residues. DNA of the CDR3: TGCGCCAGCAGCAGTACCGGGACTCCATACTCGATAGGAACCTCCTACGAGCAGTACTTC. Protein sequence: CASSSTGTPYSIGTSYEQYF.

This clone was seen once. The rearrangement links TRBV7-9 to TRBJ1-1, with D hard to call. Germline CDR1 reads SEHNR; CDR2 reads FQNEAQ (reference sequence). This CDR3 spans 13 amino acids. The ends were cut back, 0 bases at V and 6 bases at J, with 8 bases in the middle. CDR3 protein: CASSLAPFAEAFF. CDR3 DNA sequence: TGTGCCAGCAGCTTAGCCCCCTTCGCTGAAGCTTTCTTT.

CDR3 nucleotide sequence: TGTGCCAGTAGTATAGATCTGACAGGAAAATACAATGAGCAGTTCTTC. Protein: CASSIDLTGKYNEQFF. The V call is TRBV19, the J call TRBJ2-1; possible D gene TRBD1, 6 bases. The germline V gene has CDR1 LNHDA and CDR2 SQIVND (reference sequence). The V gene lost 0 bases and the J gene lost 4 bases, with 13 bases spanning the gap. The CDR3 extends over 16 amino acids.

This chain links TRBV6-6 with TRBJ1-2, with 8 bases aligning to TRBD1. With V trimmed by 5 bases and J by 4 bases, 3 bases remained unmatched. In germline, CDR1 is MNHNY, CDR2 SVGAGI (reference sequence). This CDR3 spans 13 amino acids. The CDR3 reads CASSQTGVYGYTF. As DNA, the CDR3 is TGTGCCAGCAGTCAGACAGGGGTCTATGGCTACACCTTC.

The V gene is TRBV15, the J gene TRBJ2-1; 13 nucleotides align to TRBD2. Trimming at V came to 5 bases and at J to 9 bases, leaving 16 bases not matched to a gene. The germline gives CDR1 LNHNV, CDR2 YYDKDF (reference sequence). CDR3 length: 18 residues. The CDR3 DNA reads as TGTGCCACCAGCCCTGGACTAGCGGGAGCCCTAACGGTCCGTGAGCAGTTCTTC. As protein: CATSPGLAGALTVREQFF.

V is TRBV4-1 and J is TRBJ2-2; 14 nucleotides agree with TRBD2. This CDR3 has 17 amino acids. V was clipped by 3 bases and J by 5 bases; unmatched bases: 5. Germline values: CDR1 MGHRA, CDR2 YSYEKL. The CDR3 loop is CASSHGTSGGLTGELFF. The CDR3 DNA follows: TGCGCCAGCAGCCACGGGACTAGCGGGGGTTTGACCGGGGAGCTGTTTTTT.

This chain uses TRBV7-2 with TRBJ2-3; 9 bases are shared with TRBD1. Per the germline V gene, CDR1 is SGHTA and CDR2 is FQGNSA. CDR3 length equals 16 residues. Trimming removed 4 bases from V and 2 bases from J; junction bases left unmatched: 7. The CDR3 region is CASSSQGTGNTDTQYF. Here the CDR3 DNA reads TGTGCCAGCAGCTCCCAAGGGACAGGGAACACAGATACGCAGTATTTT.

This chain joins TRBV6-2 or TRBV6-3 and TRBJ1-1; no definite D call. V dropped 5 bases and J dropped 7 bases, with 8 bases sitting between them. CDR1 MNHEY and CDR2 SVGEGT come from the germline V gene. This CDR3 comprises 11 residues. The CDR3 bases are TGTGCCAGCAGTGACACCCTTGAAGCTTTCTTT. Translated, it gives CASSDTLEAFF.

J is TRBJ1-2 and V is TRBV5-6, with a possible D match to TRBD1 (5 bases). V was pared by 2 bases and J by 7 bases, with 9 bases between. CDR1 and CDR2 (germline): SGHDT, YYEEEE. This CDR3 contains 12 residues. CDR3 sequence: CASSLGRAGYTF. CDR3 DNA sequence: TGTGCCAGCAGCTTAGGCAGGGCTGGCTACACCTTC.

The chain combines TRBV18 with TRBJ2-1; 15 nucleotides match TRBD2. Trimming removed 5 bases from V and 4 bases from J; junction bases left unmatched: 0. Per germline, CDR1 KGHSH and CDR2 LQKENI. This CDR3 comprises 15 residues. Here the CDR3 reads CASSGLAGGYNEQFF. The CDR3 DNA reads as TGTGCCAGCTCAGGACTAGCGGGGGGGTACAATGAGCAGTTCTTC.